The T cell receptor (beta chain) described here comes from a study of T cells in Graves' hyperthyroidism and ophthalmopathy. Investigators excluded patients with uncontrolled infection, other autoimmune disease, pregnancy or lactation. Clinical symptoms, serum thyroxine and TRAb, thyroid ultrasound and orbital computed tomography together formed the diagnostic basis. Amplified regions were TCR beta CDR3 sequences from RNA transcripts. Using the HTBI primer set, a first-round RT-PCR was run on the TCR CDR3. TCRdb itself ran the multiplex PCR reads through MiXCR, one entry per CDR3 protein. The table lists approximately 700,000 distinct CDR3 sequences, 45% of them singletons. Germline V gene sequence: CDR1 SGHRS, CDR2 YFSETQ. This CDR3 comprises 15 residues. Whole-study results and caveats: Ophthalmopathy and stable hyperthyroidism were told apart by a 13 V-J model. Progression to ophthalmopathy was predicted a median of 6.5 months early.

On this clonotype itself: What it binds is not known. Mismatch with germline at one junction end may stem from a read error.

Sequencing was carried out using peripheral blood or thyroid tissue (not recorded which). The V and J genes are TRBV5-1 and TRBJ2-6, with 9 bases that match TRBD1. The clonotype comes from an adult man with Graves' disease, either hyperthyroidism or ophthalmopathy (not recorded which). This CDR3 is CASSPAWTGDNVLTF. The CDR3 DNA reads TGCGCCAGCAGCCCAGCCTGGACAGGGGACAACGTCCTGACTTTC.